One sample yielded the 11 T cell receptor beta chains listed below, sequenced in a study of blood T cell repertoires in COVID-19. The repertoire was sequenced with immunoSEQ multiplex PCR; TCRdb's copy has only in-frame clones and lacks some. Of roughly 64,000 clones listed, over 75% are singletons. Sequenced input: peripheral blood. Every receptor here comes from a man aged 45-60 years with active COVID-19.

The chain is built from TRBV7-3 and TRBJ2-2, with a tentative D call TRBD2 (6 bases). Germline V gives CDR1 SGHTA, CDR2 FQGTGA. The germline V and J ends were trimmed by 5 bases and 6 bases, with 22 bases remaining between them. This CDR3 is built from 17 residues. The CDR3 loop reads CASSPLSAGSGAGELFF. The CDR3, as DNA: TGTGCCAGCAGCCCTTTGTCAGCCGGGAGTGGGGCCGGGGAGCTGTTTTTT.

V and J are TRBV7-9 and TRBJ1-4; the D gene is possibly TRBD1 (5 bases). The CDR3 is made up of 15 amino acids. CDR1 and CDR2 from the germline V gene are SEHNR and FQNEAQ (reference sequence). V was pared by 5 bases and J by 8 bases, with 18 bases between. In DNA, the CDR3 is TGTGCCAGCAGCAGCCCCGCCGGAGGGGACGAAAAACTGTTTTTT. Translation gives CASSSPAGGDEKLFF.

This clone has just a few counts. This rearrangement joins TRBV19 to TRBJ1-3, with D maybe TRBD1 (6 bases). Germline V gene sequence: CDR1 LNHDA, CDR2 SQIVND (reference sequence). V lost 3 bases and J 0 bases, leaving 12 bases between the germline ends. This CDR3 has 16 amino acids. CDR3: CASSITGTSSGNTIYF. The CDR3 DNA reads as TGTGCCAGTAGTATTACAGGGACAAGCTCTGGAAACACCATATATTTT.

The J gene is TRBJ2-3, the V gene TRBV5-5, with D possibly matching TRBD2 (6 bases). The germline gives CDR1 SGHKS, CDR2 YYEKEE (reference sequence). Trimming removed 4 bases at V and 8 bases at J, with 20 bases between. This CDR3 has 15 amino acids. The CDR3 reads CASSLAGSQRVTQYF. The CDR3 nucleotides are TGTGCCAGCAGCCTCGCCGGGAGCCAGCGGGTTACGCAGTATTTT.

The chain uses TRBV3-1 (or the pseudogene TRBV3-2) and TRBJ2-5; D is uncertain. V lost 0 bases, J lost 4 bases, and 9 bases lay in between. This CDR3 comprises 14 residues. Germline values: CDR1 LGHDT, CDR2 YNNKEL (reference sequence). Written as DNA, the CDR3 is TGTGCCAGCAGCCAAGATTCCCTCGGAGAGACCCAGTACTTC. It translates to CASSQDSLGETQYF.

Turning to this clone: The germline gene is not matched at one end of the junction; a read error may be the cause. The V and J genes are TRBV9 and TRBJ2-1, with 15 bases lining up with TRBD2. The germline CDR1 and CDR2 sequences are SGDLS and YYNGEE. The CDR3 has 18 residues. In DNA, the CDR3 is TGTGCCAGCAGCCCGGGACTAGCGGGGGGTTTCTCGTACAGTGAGCAGTTCTTC. As protein: CASSPGLAGGFSYSEQFF.

V and J are TRBV15 and TRBJ1-5; D remains ambiguous. V was clipped by 0 bases and J by 0 bases, with 12 bases between them. This CDR3 region has 17 residues. Per the germline V gene, CDR1 is LNHNV and CDR2 is YYDKDF (reference sequence). The CDR3 spells CATSRDPRESSNQPQHF. CDR3 DNA: TGTGCCACCAGCAGAGATCCCCGGGAGAGTAGCAATCAGCCCCAGCATTTT.

This chain joins TRBV7-8 and TRBJ1-5, with 9 bases that match TRBD1. This CDR3 comprises 16 residues. CDR1 is SGHVS and CDR2 is FQNEAQ in the germline V gene. With V trimmed by 2 bases and J by 6 bases, 8 bases remained unmatched. The CDR3 region is CASSLSPQGAVQPQHF. In DNA, the CDR3 is TGTGCCAGCAGCTTAAGTCCACAGGGGGCCGTTCAGCCCCAGCATTTT.

This clone was seen only once. The chain combines TRBV11-3 with TRBJ2-7, with D unclear. Trimming shortened V by 0 bases and J by 0 bases, and 6 bases separated the two germline ends. The germline gives CDR1 SGHNT, CDR2 YENEEA. This CDR3 spans 14 amino acids. The CDR3 bases are TGTGCCAGCAGCTTAGAACTCCCCTCCTACGAGCAGTACTTC. Amino acid sequence: CASSLELPSYEQYF.

The chain recombines TRBV5-4 with TRBJ2-7, with 9 nucleotides matching TRBD2. The germline gives CDR1 SGHNT, CDR2 YYREEE (reference sequence). Losses at the gene ends were 1 base for V and 0 bases for J; bases not matched to a gene: 2. CDR3 size: 15 residues. The CDR3 region has the DNA TGTGCCAGCAGCTTGAAGCGGGGGGCCTCCTACGAGCAGTACTTC. This encodes CASSLKRGASYEQYF.

The J gene is TRBJ2-5, the V gene TRBV7-2; D is uncertain. Germline lookup yields CDR1 SGHTA and CDR2 FQGNSA. V dropped 1 base and J dropped 4 bases, with 10 bases sitting between them. The CDR3 has 14 residues. The CDR3, as DNA: TGTGCCAGCAGCTTAGTAATAGTCGGAGAGACCCAGTACTTC. This codes for CASSLVIVGETQYF.